This T cell receptor (beta chain) was recovered during a study of blood T cell repertoires in COVID-19. Study context: Samples of COVID-19 (acute and convalescent) were obtained from the United States, Italy and Spain.

Authors' analysis steps: Scientists estimated how many nucleated cells there were by amplifying reference gene primers. Sequencing used immunoSEQ multiplex PCR; TCRdb keeps in-frame clones, though not all of them. V and J calls and clone size follow that table, whereas D and trimming were derived from the DNA. This table has 80,000 or so clones, around 80% appearing once. The material sequenced was peripheral blood. This receptor was obtained from a woman in her seventies with acute or convalescent COVID-19.

As DNA, the CDR3 is TGTGCCAGCTCACCATTAGGGACCGGGGGATCTTCTCCCTACGAGCAGTACTTC. It yields the protein CASSPLGTGGSSPYEQYF. The V gene is TRBV18, the J gene TRBJ2-7, with D possibly being TRBD2 (6 bases). Trimming cost V 2 bases and J 2 bases, with 22 bases left between them. Germline-derived CDR1 and CDR2 are KGHSH and LQKENI. The CDR3 runs 18 residues.